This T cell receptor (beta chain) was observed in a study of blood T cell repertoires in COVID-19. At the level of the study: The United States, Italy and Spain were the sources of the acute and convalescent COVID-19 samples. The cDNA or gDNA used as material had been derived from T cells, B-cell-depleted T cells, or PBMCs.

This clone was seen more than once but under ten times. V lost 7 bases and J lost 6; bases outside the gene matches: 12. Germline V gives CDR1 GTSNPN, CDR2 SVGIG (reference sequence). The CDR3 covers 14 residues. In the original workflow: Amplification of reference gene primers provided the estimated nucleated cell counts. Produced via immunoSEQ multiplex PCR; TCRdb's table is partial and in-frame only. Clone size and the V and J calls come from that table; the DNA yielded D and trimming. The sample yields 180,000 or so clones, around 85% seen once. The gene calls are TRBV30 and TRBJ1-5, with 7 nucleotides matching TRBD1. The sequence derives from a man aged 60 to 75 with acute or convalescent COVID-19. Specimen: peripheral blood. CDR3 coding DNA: TGTGCCTCTAGGGGGCCCTTTGAGGGTCAGCCCCAGCATTTT. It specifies CASRGPFEGQPQHF.